A single sample gave rise to the 9 T cell receptor beta chains below, sequenced in a study of blood T cells in healthy people across ages. Next came a second PCR, run for about 6 to 12 cycles, which used a sample-barcoded 5' primer along with a J-beta primer mix. TCRdb used MiXCR to reprocess the 5' RACE reads, holding one entry per CDR3 protein. The sample carries 800,000 to 950,000 distinct CDR3 sequences, approximately 32% recorded once. The same specimen was also included in a second study, on T cells of mothers and their children.

The sample consisted of blood. The receptor source for this set is a woman between 40 and 55 years old in good health.

V and J are TRBV27 and TRBJ2-1; 10 bases agree with TRBD2. The J call may be in error: the DNA end matches TRBJ2-7 better. Germline V gives CDR1 MNHEY, CDR2 SMNVEV (reference sequence). This CDR3 is built from 16 residues. This CDR3 reads CASSPLYSGGYNEQYF. For the CDR3, the DNA is TGTGCCAGCAGCCCTCTATATAGCGGGGGGTACAATGAGCAGTACTTC.

The rearrangement uses TRBV12-3 or TRBV12-4 and TRBJ2-3, with 9 bases aligning to TRBD2. The V segment lost 6 bases and the J segment 4 bases; nucleotides outside the gene matches: 8. The CDR3 loop spans 15 amino acids. Here the CDR3 DNA reads TGTGCCAGCAGCTTTAGCGGGAGAAGGGCAGATACGCAGTATTTT. It translates to CASSFSGRRADTQYF.

This clonotype was detected only a few times. The junction and the germline gene differ at one end; a read error may be behind it. The chain has TRBV7-9 and TRBJ2-5; TRBD1 aligns across 10 bases. This CDR3 region has 15 residues. CDR1 and CDR2 from the germline V gene are SEHNR and FQNEAQ (reference sequence). The chain's CDR3 is CAGSPDRGVRETQYF. CDR3 nucleotides: TGTGCCGGCAGCCCGGACAGGGGGGTACGAGAGACCCAGTACTTC. Complete variable domain (other parts from reference TRBV7-9 and TRBJ2-5): DTGVSQNPRHKITKRGQNVTFRCDPISEHNRLYWYRQTLGQGPEFLTYFQNEAQLEKSRLLSDRFSAERPKGSFSTLEIQRTEQGDSAMYLCAGSPDRGVRETQYFGPGTRLLVL.

The table lists this clonotype with a few counts. V gene TRBV6-6 combines with J gene TRBJ2-7; perhaps D is TRBD1 or TRBD2 (6 bases each). The CDR3 is 17 amino acids. Looked up from germline, CDR1 is MNHNY and CDR2 is SVGAGI (reference sequence). V lost 6 bases, J lost 2 bases, and 23 bases lay in between. CDR3: CASSNQARGGPPYEQYF. CDR3 nucleotides: TGTGCCAGCAGCAACCAGGCCAGGGGAGGTCCCCCCTACGAGCAGTACTTC.

On this clonotype: This may stem from a read error, because a much larger clone lies one nucleotide away. This sequence joins TRBV10-2 and TRBJ2-7, with 7 bases identical to TRBD2. From germline, CDR1 is WSHSY and CDR2 SAAADI. CDR3 length: 14 amino acids. As DNA, the CDR3 is TGCGTCAGCAGCGCTTCTCGGGGGGCCTACGAGCAGTACTTC. Its translation is CVSSASRGAYEQYF.

The J gene is TRBJ2-1, the V gene TRBV12-3 or TRBV12-4; 8 bases line up with TRBD2. The CDR3 runs to 16 residues. After removal of 3 bases from V and 6 bases from J, the junction contained 10 bases not matched to a gene. This chain's CDR3 is CASSFPAGGNLNEQFF. The DNA of the CDR3 is TGTGCCAGCAGTTTCCCCGCGGGGGGTAACCTCAATGAGCAGTTCTTC.

This clonotype was counted ten times or more. The V and J genes are TRBV7-2 and TRBJ2-3, with D maybe TRBD2 (5 bases). V dropped 0 bases and J dropped 6 bases, with 7 bases sitting between them. This CDR3 spans 13 amino acids. Germline V gene sequence: CDR1 SGHTA, CDR2 FQGNSA. The CDR3 loop is CASSLARGDTQYF. The CDR3 coding sequence is TGTGCCAGCAGCTTAGCCCGAGGGGATACGCAGTATTTT. Full variable domain (outside the CDR3, taken from reference TRBV7-2 and TRBJ2-3): GAGVSQSPSNKVTEKGKDVELRCDPISGHTALYWYRQSLGQGLEFLIYFQGNSAPDKSGLPSDRFSAERTGGSVSTLTIQRTQQEDSAVYLCASSLARGDTQYFGPGTRLTVL.

The gene calls are TRBV4-3 and TRBJ2-3; 9 nucleotides line up with TRBD2. Germline CDR1 and CDR2: LGHNA and YSLEER. After removal of 5 bases from V and 2 bases from J, the junction contained 17 bases not matched to a gene. The CDR3 runs 19 residues. The CDR3 is CASSSPGLASANFTDTQYF. In DNA, the CDR3 is TGCGCCAGCAGCTCGCCCGGACTAGCGTCCGCGAATTTCACAGATACGCAGTATTTT.

This clonotype was observed a few times. An end of the junction differs from the germline gene, which may be a read error. The chain employs TRBV7-2 and TRBJ1-1; maybe TRBD1 (5 bases). This CDR3 comprises 14 residues. Germline CDR1 and CDR2: SGHTA and FQGNSA. The CDR3: CAGRRSGMNTEAFF. The CDR3 DNA reads TGTGCCGGCAGGAGATCAGGGATGAACACTGAAGCTTTCTTT.